The next 22 T cell receptor beta chains were all read from a single sample in a study of identical twins. TCRdb processed the 5' RACE reads anew with MiXCR; each CDR3 protein has one entry. The sample has 1.5 million to 2 million distinct CDR3 sequences, about 30% seen once. The sequencing sample was made of cord blood. Every receptor here comes from a newborn girl in good health.

A few counts support this clonotype. V is TRBV7-9 and J is TRBJ2-4, with TRBD1 matching over 7 bases. This CDR3 contains 16 residues. Germline CDR1 SEHNR, CDR2 FQNEAQ (reference sequence). V shed 4 bases, J shed 0 bases, and the junction held 6 bases outside the gene matches. CDR3 loop: CASSSTGPLAKNIQYF. The CDR3 coding sequence is TGTGCCAGCAGCTCGACAGGGCCCCTAGCCAAAAACATTCAGTACTTC.

This chain links TRBV6-6 with TRBJ1-6; 7 nucleotides line up with TRBD1. CDR1 MNHNY and CDR2 SVGAGI come from the germline V gene (reference sequence). J lost 4 bases, V lost 6 bases, and 12 bases had no gene match. The CDR3 is made up of 17 amino acids. CDR3 sequence (DNA): TGTGCCAGCAGCCCCCCCTCGGGACAGAAATATAATTCACCCCTCCACTTT. Translation gives CASSPPSGQKYNSPLHF.

The table lists this clonotype with a few counts. The chain carries TRBV5-1 and TRBJ1-4, with no clear D. CDR1 and CDR2 (germline): SGHRS, YFSETQ. V was shortened by 0 bases and J by 0 bases, with 6 bases between the two germline ends. This CDR3 has 15 residues. The CDR3 DNA follows: TGCGCCAGCAGCTTGGCCCATGCAACTAATGAAAAACTGTTTTTT. Translating it yields CASSLAHATNEKLFF.

The rearrangement uses TRBV13 and TRBJ2-1; D perhaps matches TRBD2 (6 bases). The CDR3 has 16 residues. Germline values: CDR1 PRHDT, CDR2 FYEKMQ (reference sequence). V was cut by 0 bases and J by 9 bases, with 18 bases left in between. CDR3 region: CASSLGRRDPFPEQFF. The CDR3 DNA is TGTGCCAGCAGCTTAGGCCGGCGGGACCCCTTTCCTGAGCAGTTCTTC.

This clonotype was counted only a few times. CDR3 in amino acids: CASSFSGRADEQFF. For the CDR3, the DNA is TGCGCCAGCAGCTTTAGCGGGAGGGCCGATGAGCAGTTCTTC. The chain employs TRBV5-1 and TRBJ2-1; TRBD2 matches 11 bases. With 2 bases clipped from V and 8 bases from J, the junction kept 3 bases outside the gene matches. The CDR3 extends over 14 amino acids. CDR1 is SGHRS and CDR2 is YFSETQ in the germline V gene. The full variable domain, with the rest looked up from reference TRBV5-1 and TRBJ2-1, is KAGVTQTPRYLIKTRGQQVTLSCSPISGHRSVSWYQQTPGQGLQFLFEYFSETQRNKGNFPGRFSGRQFSNSRSEMNVSTLELGDSALYLCASSFSGRADEQFFGPGTRLTVL.

This chain connects TRBV27 to TRBJ1-1; D call uncertain. Trimming took 6 bases from V and 1 from J, leaving 12 bases between them. Germline V gene sequence: CDR1 MNHEY, CDR2 SMNVEV (reference sequence). The CDR3 loop spans 14 amino acids. The CDR3 region has the DNA TGTGCCAGCAGAAATCCCCCAGGGAACACTGAAGCTTTCTTT. It encodes CASRNPPGNTEAFF.

This clonotype appeared many times. The V gene is TRBV20-1, the J gene TRBJ2-7; 8 bases match TRBD1. The CDR3 loop spans 14 amino acids. Trimming at V came to 6 bases and at J to 0 bases, leaving 7 bases not matched to a gene. Germline CDR1 DFQATT, CDR2 SNEGSKA (reference sequence). DNA of the CDR3: TGCAGTGCAAGTACCGGGACAGGCTCCTACGAGCAGTACTTC. Encoded protein: CSASTGTGSYEQYF.

A few counts support this clonotype. The J gene is TRBJ2-1, the V gene TRBV20-1; TRBD2 matches at 9 bases. V lost 4 bases to trimming and J lost 9 bases; unmatched junction nucleotides: 16. Germline lookup yields CDR1 DFQATT and CDR2 SNEGSKA (reference sequence). The CDR3 sequence is 16 residues long. The CDR3 DNA sequence: TGCAGTGCTACGAACGAGCGGGGGGCCCTGATGAGTGAGCAGTTCTTC. Its translation is CSATNERGALMSEQFF.

The chain combines TRBV29-1 with TRBJ2-5; 11 nucleotides match TRBD2. Germline CDR1 SQVTM, CDR2 ANQGSEA. This CDR3 has 17 residues. The junction had 21 bases not matched to a gene; V was cut back by 4 bases and J by 11 bases. The CDR3: CSVVPLTSGSIPNEQYF. The DNA for the CDR3 is TGCAGCGTTGTCCCCCTTACTAGCGGGAGTATCCCCAATGAGCAGTACTTC.

This chain connects TRBV18 to TRBJ1-2, with D possibly being TRBD1 (5 bases). The germline V gene encodes CDR1 KGHSH and CDR2 LQKENI. The length of the CDR3 is 14 residues. V lost 3 bases to trimming and J lost 5 bases, with 13 bases between them. CDR3 protein: CASSPSTVLYGYTF. The CDR3 region has the DNA TGTGCCAGCTCACCTTCGACAGTCTTGTATGGCTACACCTTC.

This clonotype was counted between two and nine times. The V and J genes are TRBV6-2 or TRBV6-3 and TRBJ2-1, with 8 bases lining up with TRBD1. Germline CDR1 MNHEY, CDR2 SVGEGT. The V gene end was trimmed by 4 bases and the J gene end by 0 bases; junction bases not matched to a gene: 8. The CDR3 extends over 17 amino acids. This CDR3 is CASSSLTGASSYNEQFF. CDR3 DNA sequence: TGTGCCAGCAGTTCCCTGACAGGGGCGAGCTCCTACAATGAGCAGTTCTTC.

This sequence joins TRBV20-1 and TRBJ2-5, with 7 positions matching TRBD2. Germline CDR1 reads DFQATT; CDR2 reads SNEGSKA (reference sequence). The ends lost 5 bases at V and 11 bases at J; junction bases unmatched: 17. The CDR3 is 14 amino acids. The CDR3 sequence is CSAWGGRTYNEQYF. CDR3 sequence (DNA): TGCAGTGCTTGGGGGGGGAGAACCTACAATGAGCAGTACTTC.

On this clonotype itself: The junction departs from the called germline gene at one end, perhaps through a read error. The rearrangement uses TRBV3-1 and TRBJ2-4; D remains ambiguous. The J call may be faulty, since TRBJ2-5 better matches the DNA end. The CDR3 has 12 residues. Germline V lookup: CDR1 LGHDT, CDR2 YNNKEL (reference sequence). CDR3 protein: CVSSPTRETQYF. The CDR3 region has the DNA TGTGTCAGCAGCCCCACCCGAGAGACCCAGTACTTC.

This clonotype was counted ten times or more. This rearrangement joins TRBV2 to TRBJ2-1, with 11 bases identical to TRBD2. The V segment lost 1 base and the J segment 4 bases; nucleotides outside the gene matches: 0. CDR1 and CDR2 from the germline V gene are SNHLY and FYNNEI. The CDR3 is made up of 15 amino acids. The CDR3 DNA is TGTGCCAGCAGTGAAGGGACTAGCGGGTACAATGAGCAGTTCTTC. Its translation: CASSEGTSGYNEQFF.

The table lists this clonotype with a few counts. V and J are TRBV5-1 and TRBJ2-3; 9 bases line up with TRBD1. The CDR3 sequence is 16 residues long. Germline-derived CDR1 and CDR2 are SGHRS and YFSETQ. Germline trimming cut 6 bases from V and 1 base from J; bases unmatched to any gene: 9. CDR3 coding DNA: TGCGCCAGCACTACCGGGACAGGGTCGGGCACAGATACGCAGTATTTT. It specifies CASTTGTGSGTDTQYF.

V and J are TRBV7-9 and TRBJ2-1, with 7 bases that match TRBD1. The V segment lost 7 bases and the J segment 0 bases; nucleotides outside the gene matches: 9. Germline V lookup: CDR1 SEHNR, CDR2 FQNEAQ (reference sequence). The CDR3 spans 16 residues. The CDR3 protein is CASTVLGDSSYNEQFF. The CDR3 coding sequence is TGTGCCAGCACCGTGCTTGGGGACAGCTCCTACAATGAGCAGTTCTTC.

This clonotype was picked up a small number of times. V usage is TRBV6-2 or TRBV6-3 and J usage is TRBJ2-1; the D gene is possibly TRBD2 (5 bases). CDR3 length: 14 amino acids. CDR1 is MNHEY, CDR2 SVGEGT, per germline. The V end lost 5 bases, the J end lost 5 bases, and 13 bases lay between the germline ends. The CDR3 is CASSDHRGHNEQFF. CDR3 nucleotides: TGTGCCAGCAGTGACCACCGGGGTCACAATGAGCAGTTCTTC.

The rearrangement joins TRBV20-1 to TRBJ2-5; D gene unclear. The V end was cut by 2 bases, the J end by 5 bases, with 9 bases between. Germline CDR1 is DFQATT and CDR2 is SNEGSKA (reference sequence). This CDR3 contains 12 residues. The CDR3 region is CSARSVPETQYF. CDR3 DNA: TGCAGTGCTAGATCCGTCCCGGAGACCCAGTACTTC.

V usage is TRBV20-1 and J usage is TRBJ1-4; D uncertain. Looked up from germline, CDR1 is DFQATT and CDR2 is SNEGSKA (reference sequence). This CDR3 contains 15 residues. The germline V and J ends were trimmed by 0 bases and 3 bases, with 11 bases remaining between them. The CDR3 loop is CSARDRAGANEKLFF. CDR3 sequence (DNA): TGCAGTGCTAGAGATCGGGCAGGCGCTAATGAAAAACTGTTTTTT.

The V gene is TRBV9, the J gene TRBJ2-1; 9 nucleotides match TRBD2. V lost 0 bases, J lost 4 bases, and 5 bases stayed unmatched. Germline CDR1 SGDLS, CDR2 YYNGEE. The CDR3 consists of 16 residues. CDR3 loop: CASSVAGTSLYNEQFF. For the CDR3, the DNA is TGTGCCAGCAGCGTAGCCGGGACTAGCCTTTACAATGAGCAGTTCTTC.

This clonotype was picked up many times. The J gene is TRBJ2-3, the V gene TRBV7-6; no clear D gene. Trimming took 7 bases from V and 2 from J, leaving 13 bases between them. Germline-derived CDR1 and CDR2 are SGHVS and FNYEAQ. This CDR3 spans 14 amino acids. CDR3 sequence (DNA): TGTGCCAGCACCCGCCTTGGATCCACAGATACGCAGTATTTT. This gives the protein CASTRLGSTDTQYF.

The gene calls are TRBV15 and TRBJ2-3; the D gene is possibly TRBD1 (5 bases). CDR1 and CDR2 from the germline V gene are LNHNV and YYDKDF (reference sequence). With 0 bases removed from V and 8 bases from J, the gap between germline ends came to 15 bases. This CDR3 contains 15 residues. CDR3 in amino acids: CATSRDPQGAATQYF. The CDR3 nucleotides are TGTGCCACCAGCAGAGATCCCCAGGGCGCAGCTACGCAGTATTTT.